The source of this T cell receptor beta chain is a study of T cell responses to AZD1222 COVID-19 vaccine. Study-wide background: Analyses pooled second doses at about 4 or about 12 weeks.

Deletions cut 4 bases from V and 7 bases from J, with 10 bases between. The CDR3 totals 12 residues. Germline V gene lookup returns CDR1 MDHEN and CDR2 SYDVKM. Concerning this clone: Its antigen is currently unknown.

Data came from immunoSEQ multiplex PCR; TCRdb stores just in-frame clones and leaves some out. Of 120,000 or so clones in the sample, less than 90% were seen once. Study findings and constraints: Nearly half of spike-specific TCRs reportedly go after variant regions that carry no mutations. It was only a handful of AZD1222 recipients who were seropositive at baseline.

The receptor was derived from an adult in good health. Sample: peripheral blood, taken on day 0 of AZD1222 vaccination. The gene calls are TRBV28 and TRBJ1-1; D uncertain. The CDR3 DNA reads TGTGCCAGCAGTTCAGGCCCGGTTGAAGCTTTCTTT. It specifies CASSSGPVEAFF.